This is a list of T cell receptor beta chains from one sample in a study of blood T cells in healthy people across ages. Using its own MiXCR run on the 5' RACE reads, TCRdb lists one record per CDR3 protein. This table has over a million distinct CDR3 sequences, around 43% appearing once. The source material was blood. Every receptor here comes from a woman between 55 and 75 years old in good health. Each CDR3 is given with its conserved first and last residue. D genes are given only for firm matches. The size field is filled for only some rows; it gives once, few, many or a size class.

TRBJ2-3,.,.,TRBV20-1,CSASKQGPDTQYF,TGCAGTGCTAGTAAACAGGGCCCAGATACGCAGTATTTT
TRBJ2-7,.,.,TRBV29-1,CSVGDGSSYEQYF,TGCAGCGTTGGGGACGGGAGCTCCTACGAGCAGTACTTC
TRBJ1-4,.,few,TRBV9,CASSVGGSHNEKLFF,TGTGCCAGCAGCGTAGGTGGCAGTCATAATGAAAAACTGTTTTTT
TRBJ2-6,.,few,TRBV20-1,CSASSDGPQGGANVLTF,TGCAGTGCTAGTTCCGACGGACCCCAGGGGGGGGCCAACGTCCTGACTTTC
TRBJ2-7,.,few,TRBV12-3/TRBV12-4,CASSLFGETYEQYF,TGTGCCAGCAGTTTGTTTGGGGAGACGTACGAGCAGTACTTC
TRBJ2-7,.,.,TRBV10-3,CATSGDNSYEQYF,TGTGCCACCAGTGGCGACAACTCCTACGAGCAGTACTTC
TRBJ2-7,.,many,TRBV7-9,CASSLVEGYEQYF,TGTGCCAGCAGCTTAGTCGAGGGGTACGAGCAGTACTTC
TRBJ2-5,.,.,TRBV20-1,CSAREGRTYQETQYF,TGCAGTGCTAGAGAGGGGCGGACCTACCAAGAGACCCAGTACTTC
TRBJ1-6,.,.,TRBV27,CASSRGSVNSPLHF,TGTGCCAGCAGTAGAGGGAGTGTCAATTCACCCCTCCACTTT
TRBJ2-7,TRBD2,few,TRBV6-5,CASKGTSGSLGQYF,TGTGCCAGCAAAGGGACTAGCGGATCGCTGGGGCAGTACTTC
TRBJ1-4,.,.,TRBV2,CASSEVGSSEKLFF,TGTGCCAGCAGTGAAGTGGGAAGTTCTGAAAAACTGTTTTTT
TRBJ2-7,.,many,TRBV7-2,CASSPTPLYEQYF,TGTGCCAGCAGCCCAACCCCCCTCTACGAGCAGTACTTC
TRBJ2-3,TRBD2,.,TRBV5-1,CASSPRDSGLGDTQYF,TGCGCCAGCAGCCCTAGGGACTCGGGACTAGGAGATACGCAGTATTTT
TRBJ2-7,.,.,TRBV21-1,CASSTARGSYNEQYF,TGTGCCAGCAGCACCGCCCGGGGGTCCTACAATGAGCAGTACTTC
TRBJ2-5,.,few,TRBV15,CATSTGNEQYF,TGTGCCACCAGCACAGGGAATGAGCAGTACTTC
TRBJ1-4,TRBD1,.,TRBV7-9,CASSLLGTGGAPNEKLFF,TGTGCCAGCAGCTTATTGGGGACAGGGGGCGCCCCTAATGAAAAACTGTTTTTT
TRBJ2-6,.,.,TRBV20-1,CSARGVSGANVLTF,TGCAGTGCTAGAGGAGTCTCTGGGGCCAACGTCCTGACTTTC
TRBJ2-3,.,.,TRBV7-6,CASSLASGAGDTQYF,TGTGCCAGCAGCTTAGCCTCAGGTGCGGGAGATACGCAGTATTTT
TRBJ2-1,.,.,TRBV20-1,CSAPDGVAVGVFNGQFF,TGCAGTGCCCCAGACGGGGTAGCGGTAGGTGTTTTCAATGGGCAGTTCTTC
TRBJ1-2,TRBD1,.,TRBV10-3,CAISGSGQGPSFYGYTF,TGTGCCATCAGCGGGTCAGGACAGGGGCCTTCTTTCTATGGCTACACCTTC
TRBJ2-1,.,.,TRBV11-3,CASSLSGWQQFF,TGTGCCAGCAGCTTAAGCGGCTGGCAGCAGTTCTTC
TRBJ1-2,.,.,TRBV27,CASSLRAGEWGNYGYTF,TGTGCCAGCAGTTTAAGGGCAGGGGAGTGGGGTAACTATGGCTACACCTTC
TRBJ2-3,.,few,TRBV6-1,CASSEQGTGQDTQYF,TGTGCCAGCAGTGAACAGGGGACTGGTCAAGATACGCAGTATTTT
TRBJ1-5,.,.,TRBV7-8,CASSLEVGAGQIPQHF,TGTGCCAGCAGCTTAGAAGTCGGGGCAGGACAGATCCCCCAGCATTTT
TRBJ2-5,TRBD1,few,TRBV4-1,CASSQGTGGGETQYF,TGCGCCAGCAGCCAAGGGACAGGGGGTGGGGAGACCCAGTACTTC
TRBJ2-5,TRBD2,.,TRBV6-1,CASSDGGGRGEQYF,TGTGCCAGCAGTGATGGGGGAGGGAGAGGGGAGCAGTACTTC
TRBJ2-3,.,.,TRBV10-3,CAISTGPPDTQYF,TGTGCCATCAGTACAGGACCCCCGGATACGCAGTATTTT
TRBJ1-4,TRBD1,.,TRBV6-5,CASSETGAGNEKLFF,TGTGCCAGCAGTGAAACAGGGGCGGGGAATGAAAAACTGTTTTTT
TRBJ1-4,TRBD1,few,TRBV9,CASSATGRKEKLFF,TGTGCCAGCAGCGCGACAGGGCGTAAGGAAAAACTGTTTTTT
TRBJ2-1,TRBD2,few,TRBV5-5,CASSLTSGLNNEQFF,TGTGCCAGCAGCTTAACTAGCGGCCTAAACAATGAGCAGTTCTTC
TRBJ2-1,.,few,TRBV5-6,CASSSRDPYYNEQFF,TGTGCCAGCAGCTCCCGGGACCCCTATTACAATGAGCAGTTCTTC
TRBJ2-7,.,.,TRBV29-1,CSVDVGASYEQYF,TGCAGCGTGGACGTGGGGGCCTCCTACGAGCAGTACTTC
TRBJ1-6,.,.,TRBV10-3,CAISESTNSPLHF,TGTGCCATCAGTGAGTCGACCAATTCACCCCTCCACTTT
TRBJ2-7,.,.,TRBV7-6,CASSLASGREQYF,TGTGCCAGCAGCTTAGCGTCAGGGCGCGAGCAGTACTTC
TRBJ2-5,TRBD2,.,TRBV19,CASSPTLAGEQYF,TGTGCCAGTAGTCCAACACTAGCGGGAGAGCAGTACTTC
TRBJ2-7,.,few,TRBV20-1,CSASRTVTYEQYF,TGCAGTGCTTCGCGAACCGTGACCTACGAGCAGTACTTC
TRBJ1-2,.,.,TRBV5-5,CASSAYVRTYGYTF,TGTGCCAGCAGCGCCTACGTCAGAACCTATGGCTACACCTTC
TRBJ1-2,.,few,TRBV6-1,CASSEIWTEPNYGYTF,TGTGCCAGCAGTGAAATATGGACAGAACCTAACTATGGCTACACCTTC
TRBJ2-7,.,.,TRBV5-1,CASRTGGQIYEQYF,TGCGCCAGCAGAACTGGGGGTCAGATCTACGAGCAGTACTTC
TRBJ2-3,.,.,TRBV4-1,CASSQDLRLTTYTDTQYF,TGCGCCAGCAGCCAAGATTTAAGACTCACAACCTACACAGATACGCAGTATTTT
TRBJ2-7,.,.,TRBV5-1,CASSRTQDPYEQYF,TGCGCCAGCAGTCGTACTCAGGACCCCTACGAGCAGTACTTC
TRBJ1-1,.,.,TRBV6-5,CASSWGNTWGNAEAFF,TGTGCCAGCAGTTGGGGGAATACATGGGGTAACGCTGAAGCTTTCTTT